The 24 T cell receptor beta chains below come from one sample, sequenced in a study of OX40 agonist ivuxolimab in advanced cancers. TCRdb's table, derived via immunoSEQ multiplex PCR, lists solely in-frame clones and lacks some. This table holds 94,000 or so clones, about 80% found once. Material: CD4+ or CD8+ T cells sorted from blood, obtained in a trial of the OX40 agonist ivuxolimab. The receptors were gathered from an adult with an advanced solid tumor such as melanoma, head and neck, liver or kidney cancer.

The chain is built from TRBV5-1 and TRBJ1-2; TRBD1 is a possible D gene (5 bases). Germline assignment: CDR1 SGHRS and CDR2 YFSETQ. This CDR3 has 14 amino acids. The germline V and J ends were trimmed by 6 bases and 6 bases, with 18 bases remaining between them. The CDR3 spells CASKSPGGLDGYTF. The CDR3, as DNA: TGCGCCAGCAAATCCCCGGGGGGTTTAGATGGCTACACCTTC.

The CDR3 loop is CASSESSNSPLHF. DNA for the CDR3: TGTGCCAGCAGTGAAAGTAGTAATTCACCCCTCCACTTT. The J gene is TRBJ1-6, the V gene TRBV6-1; D is uncertain. The germline CDR1 and CDR2 sequences are MNHNS and SASEGT. Trimming shortened V by 2 bases and J by 6 bases, and 5 bases separated the two germline ends. The CDR3 sequence is 13 residues long.

A few counts support this clone. The V gene is TRBV7-9, the J gene TRBJ1-3, with D possibly TRBD1 on 5 matching bases. This CDR3 contains 17 residues. From germline, CDR1 is SEHNR and CDR2 FQNEAQ (reference sequence). Trimming removed 8 bases at V and 1 base at J, with 21 bases between. CDR3 bases: TGTGCCAGCTCCAGGGCGGAGGTTGTTCATTCTGGAAACACCATATATTTT. This codes for CASSRAEVVHSGNTIYF.

The chain uses TRBV6-1 and TRBJ1-5; perhaps TRBD1 as D (5 bases). This CDR3 is 15 amino acids long. V was pared by 6 bases and J by 7 bases, with 19 bases between. Germline V gives CDR1 MNHNS, CDR2 SASEGT. The CDR3 sequence: CASSPVPGADQPQHF. As DNA, the CDR3 is TGTGCCAGCAGCCCAGTCCCCGGGGCGGACCAGCCCCAGCATTTT.

V and J are TRBV6-6 and TRBJ1-1; D gene ambiguous. The CDR3 length is 14 residues. Germline assignment: CDR1 MNHNY and CDR2 SVGAGI (reference sequence). Trimming shortened V by 7 bases and J by 0 bases, and 12 bases separated the two germline ends. CDR3 in amino acids: CASTHDKVNTEAFF. The CDR3 nucleotides read TGTGCCAGCACTCACGACAAGGTGAACACTGAAGCTTTCTTT.

The V gene is TRBV12-5, the J gene TRBJ2-1, with 9 nucleotides matching TRBD1. CDR3 length: 15 amino acids. CDR1 is LGHNT, CDR2 FRNRAP, per germline. J was trimmed by 8 bases and V by 2 bases; bases with no gene match: 7. The CDR3 protein is CASGLLPDRGYEQFF. CDR3 DNA sequence: TGTGCTAGTGGTTTGCTACCGGACAGGGGCTATGAGCAGTTCTTC.

The chain combines TRBV25-1 with TRBJ1-1; the D gene is possibly TRBD1 (6 bases). V was shortened by 7 bases and J by 3 bases, with 12 bases between the two germline ends. Germline V gives CDR1 MGHDK, CDR2 SYGVNS. The CDR3 loop spans 13 amino acids. The CDR3 reads CASMDSTYTEAFF. In nucleotides, the CDR3 is TGTGCCAGCATGGACAGCACGTACACTGAAGCTTTCTTT. Together with reference TRBV25-1 and TRBJ1-1, the CDR3 gives the full variable domain: EADIYQTPRYLVIGTGKKITLECSQTMGHDKMYWYQQDPGMELHLIHYSYGVNSTEKGDLSSESTVSRIRTEHFPLTLESARPSHTSQYLCASMDSTYTEAFFGQGTRLTVV.

This clone was seen just once. The chain combines TRBV27 with TRBJ1-2; 7 nucleotides match TRBD1. The germline gives CDR1 MNHEY, CDR2 SMNVEV (reference sequence). The CDR3 runs 15 residues. With V trimmed by 4 bases and J by 8 bases, 13 bases remained unmatched. In DNA, the CDR3 is TGTGCCAGCAGTTCGGGACAGAATGCTCTGGGAGGCTACACCTTC. This sequence encodes CASSSGQNALGGYTF.

This CDR3 reads CASSERDGNEQYF. CDR3 DNA sequence: TGTGCCAGCAGTGAGCGGGACGGGAACGAGCAGTACTTC. The chain has TRBV6-1 and TRBJ2-7; D possibly corresponds to TRBD2 (6 bases). The CDR3 is 13 residues long. V was cut by 3 bases and J by 5 bases, with 11 bases left in between. Germline loops: CDR1 MNHNS, CDR2 SASEGT.

The rearrangement uses TRBV15 and TRBJ2-5, with D maybe TRBD2 (5 bases). Trimming removed 0 bases at V and 11 bases at J, with 16 bases between. Germline V gene sequence: CDR1 LNHNV, CDR2 YYDKDF (reference sequence). The CDR3 contains 14 residues. The DNA of the CDR3 is TGTGCCACCAGCAGAGATCGGGGTCTCGAAGAGCAGTACTTC. This codes for CATSRDRGLEEQYF.

The J gene is TRBJ1-2, the V gene TRBV9, with TRBD1 matching over 8 bases. V was pared by 3 bases and J by 8 bases, with 12 bases of the junction left unmatched. Germline-derived CDR1 and CDR2 are SGDLS and YYNGEE. CDR3 size: 15 residues. The CDR3 sequence: CASSEGTGFSPGYTF. The CDR3 nucleotides read TGTGCCAGCAGCGAGGGGACAGGATTCTCCCCGGGCTACACCTTC.

The table lists this clone with a count of one. V usage is TRBV7-6 and J usage is TRBJ2-7, with D possibly matching TRBD2 (6 bases). Looked up from germline, CDR1 is SGHVS and CDR2 is FNYEAQ. The CDR3 totals 18 residues. Trimming stripped 5 bases from V and 3 bases from J, with 26 bases between. The CDR3 protein is CASSPGGVGGPRSYEQYF. Here the CDR3 DNA reads TGTGCCAGCAGCCCCGGCGGCGTGGGGGGACCGAGAAGCTACGAGCAGTACTTC.

This clone was seen a handful of times. The chain recombines TRBV27 with TRBJ1-2, with 11 bases lining up with TRBD1. The CDR3 is 15 amino acids. V lost 5 bases, J lost 3 bases, and 5 bases stayed unmatched. The germline V gene has CDR1 MNHEY and CDR2 SMNVEV (reference sequence). The CDR3 DNA reads as TGTGCCAGCAGTACCCGGGACAGGGGGGACTATGGCTACACCTTC. It translates to CASSTRDRGDYGYTF.

This CDR3 is CASGRQGAYNEQFF. The CDR3 bases are TGTGCCAGCGGAAGACAGGGAGCCTACAATGAGCAGTTCTTC. This sequence joins TRBV19 and TRBJ2-1, with TRBD1 matching over 7 bases. V lost 9 bases and J lost 2; bases outside the gene matches: 7. Germline loops: CDR1 LNHDA, CDR2 SQIVND (reference sequence). The CDR3 runs to 14 residues.

The rearrangement links TRBV6-1 to TRBJ2-3; 9 bases are shared with TRBD2. The germline V gene encodes CDR1 MNHNS and CDR2 SASEGT. Unmatched junction bases numbered 5, after V lost 1 base and J lost 9 bases. This CDR3 comprises 14 residues. CDR3 sequence (DNA): TGTGCCAGCAGTGAAGGATTAGCGGGAGACACGCAGTATTTT. Its translation is CASSEGLAGDTQYF.

CDR3 region: CATSVGRSYEQYF. For the CDR3, the DNA is TGTGCCACCAGCGTGGGGAGATCCTACGAGCAGTACTTC. The chain uses TRBV15 and TRBJ2-5, with D tentatively TRBD2 (5 bases). The closer fit of TRBJ2-7 to the DNA end suggests the J call may be wrong. This CDR3 has 13 residues. Germline loops: CDR1 LNHNV, CDR2 YYDKDF (reference sequence).

The chain employs TRBV7-2 and TRBJ2-7, with D perhaps matching TRBD1 or TRBD2 (7 bases each). The CDR3 length is 15 residues. In germline, CDR1 is SGHTA, CDR2 FQGNSA. V was pared by 5 bases and J by 3 bases, with 17 bases between. For the CDR3, the DNA is TGTGCCAGCAGCCAAAGGGGAGGGGGCGACTACGAGCAGTACTTC. Amino acid sequence: CASSQRGGGDYEQYF.

This chain uses TRBV9 with TRBJ1-5, with D hard to call. V was cut by 4 bases and J by 4 bases, with 12 bases left in between. The CDR3 is 14 residues long. CDR1 and CDR2 (germline): SGDLS, YYNGEE. CDR3 in DNA: TGTGCCAGCAGCATCGGGCTGGGGAATCAGCCCCAGCATTTT. It specifies CASSIGLGNQPQHF.

The rearrangement links TRBV5-1 to TRBJ2-5, with 8 bases aligning to TRBD2. With 4 bases clipped from V and 1 base from J, the junction kept 3 bases outside the gene matches. The V gene's germline CDR1 is SGHRS and CDR2 YFSETQ. The CDR3 runs to 14 residues. The CDR3 spells CASSPGGSQETQYF. The CDR3 nucleotides read TGCGCCAGCAGCCCGGGGGGGAGCCAAGAGACCCAGTACTTC.

The rearrangement links TRBV5-1 to TRBJ2-2; a weak D match, TRBD1 (5 bases). The CDR3 runs to 16 residues. The germline CDR1 and CDR2 sequences are SGHRS and YFSETQ. The V end lost 2 bases, the J end lost 6 bases, and 17 bases lay between the germline ends. The CDR3: CASSFGQGSSSGELFF. CDR3 DNA: TGCGCCAGCAGCTTCGGCCAGGGCTCTTCGTCCGGGGAGCTGTTTTTT.

This sequence joins TRBV5-3 and TRBJ2-7; a weak D match, TRBD2 (6 bases). TRBV5-3 is marked as an open reading frame, function uncertain. The CDR3 runs 15 residues. V lost 6 bases and J lost 2, with 18 bases in between. In nucleotides, the CDR3 is TGTGCCAGAATAGATAGGCGGGGCCATCCCTACGAGCAGTACTTC. Translated: CARIDRRGHPYEQYF.

This chain uses TRBV2 with TRBJ2-7, with unresolved D. This CDR3 has 13 residues. V gave up 6 bases and J gave up 5 bases, with 14 bases separating them. The V gene's germline CDR1 is SNHLY and CDR2 FYNNEI. The CDR3 region has the DNA TGTGCCAGCAGACCTTCTACATCGAACGAGCAGTACTTC. As protein: CASRPSTSNEQYF.

The chain carries TRBV19 and TRBJ2-1, with 14 positions matching TRBD2. Losses at the gene ends were 1 base for V and 6 bases for J; bases not matched to a gene: 2. CDR3 length: 16 amino acids. Germline-derived CDR1 and CDR2 are LNHDA and SQIVND (reference sequence). The DNA for the CDR3 is TGTGCCAGTAGTATAGTGGGACTAGCGGGAGCCAATGAGCAGTTCTTC. Protein product: CASSIVGLAGANEQFF.

The chain uses TRBV30 and TRBJ1-1; 7 bases fit TRBD1. The germline gives CDR1 GTSNPN, CDR2 SVGIG (reference sequence). The V segment lost 8 bases and the J segment 2 bases; nucleotides outside the gene matches: 14. The CDR3 loop spans 15 amino acids. The CDR3 region has the DNA TGTGCCGGCATGAACGTTGCAGGGGGTAACACTGAAGCTTTCTTT. Amino acids: CAGMNVAGGNTEAFF. Full variable domain (outside the CDR3, taken from reference TRBV30 and TRBJ1-1): SQTIHQWPATLVQPVGSPLSLECTVEGTSNPNLYWYRQAAGRGLQLLFYSVGIGQISSEVPQNLSASRPQDRQFILSSKKLLLSDSGFYLCAGMNVAGGNTEAFFGQGTRLTVV.